These 2 T cell receptor beta chains share one sample of origin, sequenced in a study of blood T cell repertoires in COVID-19. Method: immunoSEQ multiplex PCR; TCRdb's copy keeps in-frame clones and lacks some. The sample consists of roughly 200,000 clones, about 87% of them appearing once. Sequenced material: peripheral blood. All receptors come from a woman between 18 and 30 years old who had recovered from COVID-19.

The gene calls are TRBV19 and TRBJ1-5; D is perhaps TRBD1 (6 bases). Per germline, CDR1 LNHDA and CDR2 SQIVND (reference sequence). With 5 bases removed from V and 6 bases from J, the gap between germline ends came to 14 bases. The length of the CDR3 is 14 residues. The DNA of the CDR3 is TGTGCCAGTAGTCTCAGACAGGACGGTCAGCCCCAGCATTTT. It is translated as CASSLRQDGQPQHF.

The chain employs TRBV7-3 and TRBJ2-3; 9 nucleotides agree with TRBD1. After removal of 2 bases from V and 3 bases from J, the junction contained 6 bases not matched to a gene. The CDR3 spans 16 residues. Germline CDR1 SGHTA, CDR2 FQGTGA. CDR3 bases: TGTGCCAGCAGCTTAGGGTTGACAGGGGGAACAGATACGCAGTATTTT. The encoded protein is CASSLGLTGGTDTQYF.